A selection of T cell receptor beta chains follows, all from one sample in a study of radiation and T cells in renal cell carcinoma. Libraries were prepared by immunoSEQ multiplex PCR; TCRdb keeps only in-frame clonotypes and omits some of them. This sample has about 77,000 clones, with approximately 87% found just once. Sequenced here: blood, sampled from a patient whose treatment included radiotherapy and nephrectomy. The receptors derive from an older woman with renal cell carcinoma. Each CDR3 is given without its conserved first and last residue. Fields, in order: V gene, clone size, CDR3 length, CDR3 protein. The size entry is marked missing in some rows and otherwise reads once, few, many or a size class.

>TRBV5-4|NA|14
ASSSGVAGTSYEQY
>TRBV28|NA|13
ASSRTRDRKYEQY
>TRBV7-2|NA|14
ASSLGPDRGAYEQY
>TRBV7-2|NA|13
ASSLLAGGYNEQF
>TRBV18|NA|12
ASSPPAGANVLT
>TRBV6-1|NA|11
ASSSDKGYGYT
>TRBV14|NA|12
ASSQELTRNEQY
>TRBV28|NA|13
ASSYRQEPSYEQY
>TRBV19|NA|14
ASSIRLAGDIETQY
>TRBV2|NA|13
ASSGEVRVHTEAF
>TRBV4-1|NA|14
ASSQVGTSGYNEQF
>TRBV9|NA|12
ASSPFGQVYGYT
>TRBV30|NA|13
AWNPTSGSSYEQY
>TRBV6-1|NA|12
ASSEDVRGFGYT
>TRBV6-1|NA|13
ASSATGEDGYGYT
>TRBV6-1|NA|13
ASSEARGSHEKLF
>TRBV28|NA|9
ASSPTIEQF
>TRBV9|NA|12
ASSVQGAGETQY
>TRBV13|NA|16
ASRGLAGELRSYNEQF
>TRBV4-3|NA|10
ASSHGADTQY
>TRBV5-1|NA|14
ASSLNARGSYNEQF
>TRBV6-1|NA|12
ASSDLQGPYGYT
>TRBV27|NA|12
ASTILGSTDTQY
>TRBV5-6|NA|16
ASRSLPREGSGVNEQY
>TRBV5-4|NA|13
ASSLRLAGRETQY
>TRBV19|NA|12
ASSPRRGSREQY
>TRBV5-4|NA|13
ASSFTSGRPHEQY
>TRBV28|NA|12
ASSFRGDWGEQF
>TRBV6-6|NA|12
ASSRGESNQPQH
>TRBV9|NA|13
ASSVQAGGQRTQY
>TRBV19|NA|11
ASSPRVGETQY
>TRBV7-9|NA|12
ASSSDRGQDEAF
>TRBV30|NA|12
AWSVRGAKNIQY
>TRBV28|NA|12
ASSLGTGQGGYT
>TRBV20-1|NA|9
SVFSVNGYT
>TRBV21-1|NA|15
ASSKVEGSGMRNEQY
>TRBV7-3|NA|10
ASSARGETQY
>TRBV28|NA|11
ASSPSGPVGYT
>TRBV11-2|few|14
ASSPPWGTSSYEQY
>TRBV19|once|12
ASRWGETNSPLH
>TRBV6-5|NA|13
ASKEREGSYNEQF
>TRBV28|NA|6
ATREAF
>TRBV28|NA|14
ASSRAGTGGNQPQH
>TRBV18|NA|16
ASSVNPTGPDMNTEAF
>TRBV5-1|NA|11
ASSPVPGETQY
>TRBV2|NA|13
ASSGPQESNSPLH
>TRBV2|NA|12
ASRLSAGTYEQY
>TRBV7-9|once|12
ASSSYSYNSPLH